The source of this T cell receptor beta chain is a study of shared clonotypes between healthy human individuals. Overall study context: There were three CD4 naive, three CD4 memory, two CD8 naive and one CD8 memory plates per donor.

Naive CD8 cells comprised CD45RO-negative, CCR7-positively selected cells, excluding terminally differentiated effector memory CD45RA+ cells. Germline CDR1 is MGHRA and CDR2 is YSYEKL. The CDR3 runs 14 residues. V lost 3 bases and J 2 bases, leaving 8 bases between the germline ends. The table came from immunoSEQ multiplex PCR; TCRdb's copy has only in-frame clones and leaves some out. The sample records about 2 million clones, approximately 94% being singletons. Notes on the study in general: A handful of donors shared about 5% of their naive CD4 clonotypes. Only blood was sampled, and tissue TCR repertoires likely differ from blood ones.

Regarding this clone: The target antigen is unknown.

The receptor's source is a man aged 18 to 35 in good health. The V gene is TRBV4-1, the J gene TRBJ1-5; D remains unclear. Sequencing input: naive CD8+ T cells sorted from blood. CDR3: CASSQMVGNQPQHF. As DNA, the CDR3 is TGCGCCAGCAGCCAGATGGTGGGCAATCAGCCCCAGCATTTT.